This T cell receptor (beta chain) was retrieved from a study of T cell responses to AZD1222 COVID-19 vaccine. Some clones are missing from TCRdb's copy, which holds only in-frame ones; the method was immunoSEQ multiplex PCR. The table has approximately 80,000 clones, about 90% seen once; the top ten hold roughly 24%. Germline V gene sequence: CDR1 MNHNS, CDR2 SASEGT. V lost 0 bases to trimming and J lost 9 bases, with 18 bases between them. There are 16 residues in the CDR3. Sequenced here: peripheral blood, sampled on day 0 of AZD1222 vaccination. The rearrangement links TRBV6-1 to TRBJ2-4; tentative D call: TRBD2 (6 bases). This TCR derives from an adult in good health. In nucleotides, the CDR3 is TGTGCCAGCAGTGAAGCAGGAGGGGCAGCCCGGGCCATTCAGTACTTC. As protein: CASSEAGGAARAIQYF.